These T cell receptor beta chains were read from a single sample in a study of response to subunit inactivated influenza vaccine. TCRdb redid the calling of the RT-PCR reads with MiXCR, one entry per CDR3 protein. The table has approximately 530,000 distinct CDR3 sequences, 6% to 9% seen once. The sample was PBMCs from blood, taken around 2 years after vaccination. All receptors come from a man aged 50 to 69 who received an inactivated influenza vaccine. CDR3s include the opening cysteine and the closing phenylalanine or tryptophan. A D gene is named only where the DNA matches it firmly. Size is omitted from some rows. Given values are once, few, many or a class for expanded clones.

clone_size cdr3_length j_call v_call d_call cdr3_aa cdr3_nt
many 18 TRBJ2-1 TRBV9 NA CASSVDRGAGFEYNEQFF TGTGCCAGCAGCGTAGATCGGGGGGCTGGATTCGAGTACAATGAGCAGTTCTTC
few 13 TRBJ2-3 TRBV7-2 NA CASSWPVTDTQYF TGTGCCAGCAGCTGGCCTGTCACAGATACGCAGTATTTT
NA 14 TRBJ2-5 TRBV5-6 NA CASSLWTVQETQYF TGTGCCAGCAGCTTATGGACAGTCCAAGAGACCCAGTACTTC
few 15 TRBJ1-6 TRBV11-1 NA CASSLTGLHNSPLHF TGTGCCAGCAGCTTAACAGGACTCCATAATTCACCCCTCCACTTT
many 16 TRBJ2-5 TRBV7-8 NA CASSLLWSGAKETQYF TGTGCCAGCAGCTTACTCTGGTCAGGTGCGAAAGAGACCCAGTACTTC
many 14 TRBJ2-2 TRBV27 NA CASSLSGWTGELFF TGTGCCAGCAGTTTATCAGGGTGGACCGGGGAGCTGTTTTTT
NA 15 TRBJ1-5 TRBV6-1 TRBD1 CASRETGVAGQPQHF TGTGCCAGCAGAGAAACAGGGGTAGCCGGTCAGCCCCAGCATTTT
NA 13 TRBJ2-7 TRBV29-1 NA CSVEGASPYEQYF TGCAGCGTTGAAGGAGCTAGTCCCTACGAGCAGTACTTC
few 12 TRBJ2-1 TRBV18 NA CASSKPEEEQFF TGTGCCAGCTCGAAGCCAGAGGAGGAGCAGTTCTTC
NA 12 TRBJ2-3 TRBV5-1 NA CASRTDVGTQYF TGCGCCAGCAGGACCGATGTCGGTACGCAGTATTTT
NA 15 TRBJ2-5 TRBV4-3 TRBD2 CAGSREGLAPETQYF TGCGCCGGCAGCCGGGAGGGACTAGCGCCAGAGACCCAGTACTTC
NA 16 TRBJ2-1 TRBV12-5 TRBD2 CASGLVNSGGVNEQFF TGTGCTAGTGGTTTGGTAAATAGCGGGGGGGTTAATGAGCAGTTCTTC
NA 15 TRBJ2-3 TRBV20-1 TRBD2 CSASSGSTLTDTQYF TGCAGTGCTAGTAGCGGGAGTACCCTCACAGATACGCAGTATTTT
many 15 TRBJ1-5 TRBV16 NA CASTPGALRDQPQHF TGTGCCAGCACTCCAGGGGCGCTCCGGGATCAGCCCCAGCATTTT
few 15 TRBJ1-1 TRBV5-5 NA CASSFNRVMNTEAFF TGTGCCAGCAGCTTTAACAGGGTAATGAACACTGAAGCTTTCTTT
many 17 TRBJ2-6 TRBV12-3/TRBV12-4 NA CASRTDPVGAGANVLTF TGTGCCAGCAGAACAGACCCCGTTGGGGCTGGGGCCAACGTCCTGACTTTC
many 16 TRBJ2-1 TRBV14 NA CASSQFEGPPNNEQFF TGTGCCAGCAGCCAATTTGAGGGGCCCCCCAACAATGAGCAGTTCTTC
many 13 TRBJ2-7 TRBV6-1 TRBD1 CASSHDRDYEQYF TGTGCCAGCAGTCATGACAGGGACTACGAGCAGTACTTC
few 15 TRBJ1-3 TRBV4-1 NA CASSPVGGKGNTIYF TGCGCCAGCAGCCCCGTTGGGGGCAAGGGGAACACCATATATTTT
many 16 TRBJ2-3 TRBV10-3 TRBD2 CAISTDSGSSTDTQYF TGTGCCATCAGTACGGATAGCGGGTCTAGCACAGATACGCAGTATTTT
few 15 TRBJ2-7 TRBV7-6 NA CASSLVSGKFYEQYF TGTGCCAGCAGCTTAGTTTCAGGGAAGTTCTACGAGCAGTACTTC
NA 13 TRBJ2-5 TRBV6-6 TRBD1 CASWRQGRETQYF TGTGCCAGTTGGAGACAGGGACGAGAGACCCAGTACTTC
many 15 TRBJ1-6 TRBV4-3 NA CASSQHRARNSPLHF TGCGCCAGCAGCCAACACAGGGCTCGGAATTCACCCCTCCACTTT
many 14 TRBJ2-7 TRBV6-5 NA CASSSPSGLGEQYF TGTGCCAGCAGTTCCCCTTCGGGCCTGGGCGAGCAGTACTTC
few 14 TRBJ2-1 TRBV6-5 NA CASSYIGPADEQFF TGTGCCAGCAGTTACATCGGGCCGGCGGATGAGCAGTTCTTC
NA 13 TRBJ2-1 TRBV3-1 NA CASTQRNNNEQFF TGTGCCAGCACCCAACGGAACAACAATGAGCAGTTCTTC
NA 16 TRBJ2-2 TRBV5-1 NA CASSLVVSDGTGELFF TGCGCCAGCAGCTTGGTAGTTAGCGACGGCACCGGGGAGCTGTTTTTT
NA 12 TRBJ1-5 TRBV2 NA CASRGGVQPQHF TGTGCCAGCAGGGGTGGTGTACAGCCCCAGCATTTT
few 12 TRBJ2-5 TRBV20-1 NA CSARDSKETQYF TGCAGTGCTAGGGACAGCAAAGAGACCCAGTACTTC
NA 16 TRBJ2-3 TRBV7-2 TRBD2 CASSPWTSGVTDTQYF TGTGCCAGCAGCCCATGGACTAGCGGGGTCACAGATACGCAGTATTTT